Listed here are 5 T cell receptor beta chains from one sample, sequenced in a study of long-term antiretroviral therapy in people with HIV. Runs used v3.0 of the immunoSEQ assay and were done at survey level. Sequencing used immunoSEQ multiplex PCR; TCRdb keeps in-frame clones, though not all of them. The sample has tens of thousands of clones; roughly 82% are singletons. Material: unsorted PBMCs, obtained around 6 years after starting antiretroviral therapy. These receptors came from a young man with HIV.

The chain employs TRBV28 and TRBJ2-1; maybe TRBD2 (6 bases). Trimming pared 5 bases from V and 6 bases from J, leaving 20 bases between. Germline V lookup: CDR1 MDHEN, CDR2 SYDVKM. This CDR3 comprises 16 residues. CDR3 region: CASSHPRDQPLNEQFF. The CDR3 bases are TGTGCCAGCAGTCATCCGCGGGACCAACCGCTCAATGAGCAGTTCTTC.

The CDR3 is CASSRRQGGSYNEQFF. CDR3 DNA: TGTGCCAGCAGTAGAAGACAGGGGGGATCCTACAATGAGCAGTTCTTC. This chain links TRBV28 with TRBJ2-1; 9 bases are a match to TRBD1. This CDR3 has 16 amino acids. Germline CDR1 is MDHEN and CDR2 is SYDVKM. Trimming cost V 5 bases and J 1 base; bases outside gene matches: 6.

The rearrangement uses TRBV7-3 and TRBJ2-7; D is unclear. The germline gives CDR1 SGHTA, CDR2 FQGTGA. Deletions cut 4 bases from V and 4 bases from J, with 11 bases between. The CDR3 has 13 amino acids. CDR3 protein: CASSSSLRYEQYF. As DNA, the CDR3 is TGTGCCAGCAGCTCCTCCCTTAGATACGAGCAGTACTTC. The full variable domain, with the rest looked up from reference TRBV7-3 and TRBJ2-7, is GAGVSQTPSNKVTEKGKYVELRCDPISGHTALYWYRQSLGQGPEFLIYFQGTGAADDSGLPNDRFFAVRPEGSVSTLKIQRTERGDSAVYLCASSSSLRYEQYFGPGTRLTVT.

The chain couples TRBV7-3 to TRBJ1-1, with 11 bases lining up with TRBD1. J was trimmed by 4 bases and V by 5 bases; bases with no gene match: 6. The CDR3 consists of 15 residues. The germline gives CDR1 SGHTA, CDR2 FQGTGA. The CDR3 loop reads CASSPTGTGGTEAFF. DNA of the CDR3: TGTGCCAGCAGCCCTACCGGGACAGGGGGCACTGAAGCTTTCTTT.

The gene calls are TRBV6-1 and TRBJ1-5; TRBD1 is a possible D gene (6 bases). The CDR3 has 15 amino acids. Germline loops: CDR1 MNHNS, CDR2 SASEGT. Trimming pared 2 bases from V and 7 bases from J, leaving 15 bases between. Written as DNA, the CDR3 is TGTGCCAGCAGTGAAAGGCAGGGGCGAGGGCAGCCCCAGCATTTT. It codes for CASSERQGRGQPQHF.